This T cell receptor beta chain stems from a study of cytomegalovirus exposure and HLA in healthy donors. Study as a whole: Out of about 170 million T cells, an earlier analysis found roughly 110 million unique TCR beta sequences in total.

This PCR relied on a set of 60 Vbeta primers and 13 Jbeta primers. Using immunoSEQ multiplex PCR, the repertoire was profiled, and TCRdb retains in-frame clones only, with some absent. This sample's table reports 100,000 to 150,000 clones. Note on this clone: What it binds is not known.

Trimming left V 10 bases short and J 0 bases short, with 19 bases between. This CDR3 is built from 15 residues. Germline V gene lookup returns CDR1 SNHLY and CDR2 FYNNEI. Study-wide results and caveats: Another analysis was done later, and it associated approximately 15,000 TCR beta sequences with HLA alleles at 0.05 false discovery rate. Confirmation in vitro established that a few CMV-associated chains were specific for CMV antigens.

Sequenced: PBMCs. The V and J genes are TRBV2 and TRBJ2-7, with D perhaps TRBD1 (6 bases). The TCR was taken from a man aged 18-30 years in good health and CMV-seronegative. CDR3: CAILLDRSSSYEQYF. CDR3 nucleotides: TGTGCCATATTACTTGACAGGTCTTCCTCCTACGAGCAGTACTTC.